One sample yielded the 8 T cell receptor beta chains listed below, sequenced in a study of cytomegalovirus exposure and HLA in healthy donors. Primers: 60 Vbeta forward and 13 Jbeta reverse. Assay used: immunoSEQ multiplex PCR; TCRdb lists only in-frame clones, some missing. This table holds about 140,000 clones, 66% found once. The sample was PBMCs. Source of these receptors: a human donor in good health.

The chain has TRBV5-4 and TRBJ2-1, with 8 bases that match TRBD1. The trim removed 0 bases at V and 1 base at J, leaving 0 bases unmatched. This CDR3 region has 15 residues. Germline V gene data show CDR1 as SGHNT and CDR2 as YYREEE (reference sequence). The CDR3 loop is CASSLDRGSYNEQFF. CDR3 sequence (DNA): TGTGCCAGCAGCTTGGACAGGGGGTCCTACAATGAGCAGTTCTTC.

The J gene is TRBJ1-2, the V gene TRBV11-3; D perhaps matches TRBD1 (5 bases). Trimming removed 0 bases at V and 4 bases at J, with 9 bases between. The CDR3 spans 14 residues. In germline, CDR1 is SGHNT, CDR2 YENEEA. In DNA, the CDR3 is TGTGCCAGCAGCTTAGATCTTGACAGCTATGGCTACACCTTC. Its translation: CASSLDLDSYGYTF.

The rearrangement uses TRBV28 and TRBJ1-1; unclear D gene. Germline V gene lookup returns CDR1 MDHEN and CDR2 SYDVKM. The CDR3 covers 12 residues. Trimming cost V 7 bases and J 0 bases, with 6 bases left between them. Here the CDR3 reads CASIQLNTEAFF. For the CDR3, the DNA is TGTGCCAGCATCCAGTTGAACACTGAAGCTTTCTTT.

The rearrangement joins TRBV6-6 to TRBJ1-2; tentative D call: TRBD1 (5 bases). Trimming took 3 bases from V and 4 from J, leaving 6 bases between them. CDR1 MNHNY and CDR2 SVGAGI come from the germline V gene (reference sequence). This CDR3 is 12 amino acids long. The CDR3 here is CASSYRGYGYTF. The DNA of the CDR3 is TGTGCCAGCAGTTATAGGGGCTATGGCTACACCTTC.

V and J are TRBV6-1 and TRBJ1-5; 9 bases line up with TRBD1. The CDR3 totals 12 residues. The trim removed 8 bases at V and 4 bases at J, leaving 0 bases unmatched. Germline V CDR1 and CDR2: MNHNS, SASEGT. The CDR3 reads CASGQGNQPQHF. The CDR3 nucleotides read TGTGCCAGCGGACAGGGGAATCAGCCCCAGCATTTT.

This chain connects TRBV12-5 to TRBJ2-2, with 9 bases matching TRBD1. CDR1 and CDR2 (germline): LGHNT, FRNRAP. Trimming at V came to 1 base and at J to 6 bases, leaving 3 bases not matched to a gene. This CDR3 contains 15 residues. The CDR3 here is CASGLGQGGPGELFF. CDR3 bases: TGTGCTAGTGGTTTGGGACAGGGGGGTCCCGGGGAGCTGTTTTTT.

The chain is built from TRBV4-1 and TRBJ1-1; D uncertain. Per the germline V gene, CDR1 is MGHRA and CDR2 is YSYEKL. The CDR3 contains 15 residues. Trimming shortened V by 2 bases and J by 5 bases, and 15 bases separated the two germline ends. The chain's CDR3 is CASSQLGLWRTEAFF. CDR3 coding DNA: TGCGCCAGCAGCCAACTAGGGCTATGGAGGACTGAAGCTTTCTTT.

The CDR3, as DNA: TGTGCCAGCAGCTTAGATGGTCTAGCGGGACATGAGCAGTTCTTC. Amino acid sequence: CASSLDGLAGHEQFF. The chain links TRBV7-6 to TRBJ2-1; 9 positions match TRBD2. Trimming at V came to 1 base and at J to 8 bases, leaving 6 bases not matched to a gene. The CDR3 is 15 residues long. Germline CDR1 is SGHVS and CDR2 is FNYEAQ.